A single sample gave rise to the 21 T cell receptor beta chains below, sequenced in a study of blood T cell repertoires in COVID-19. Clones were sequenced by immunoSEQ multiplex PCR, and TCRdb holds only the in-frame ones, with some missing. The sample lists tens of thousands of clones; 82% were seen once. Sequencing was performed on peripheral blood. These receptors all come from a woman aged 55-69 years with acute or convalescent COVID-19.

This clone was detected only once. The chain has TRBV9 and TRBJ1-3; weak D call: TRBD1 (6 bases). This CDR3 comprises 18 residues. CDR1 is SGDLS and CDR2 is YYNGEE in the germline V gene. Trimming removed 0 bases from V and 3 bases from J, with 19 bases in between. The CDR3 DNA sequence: TGTGCCAGCAGCGTAGAATCCTCGGGGGGGCCGGGTGGAAACACCATATATTTT. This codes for CASSVESSGGPGGNTIYF.

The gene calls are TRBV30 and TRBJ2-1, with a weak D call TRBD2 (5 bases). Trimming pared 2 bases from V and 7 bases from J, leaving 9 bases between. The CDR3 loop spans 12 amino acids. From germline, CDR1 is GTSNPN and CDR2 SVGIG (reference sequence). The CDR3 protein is CAWSPSGNEQFF. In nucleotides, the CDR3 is TGTGCCTGGAGTCCGTCGGGGAATGAGCAGTTCTTC.

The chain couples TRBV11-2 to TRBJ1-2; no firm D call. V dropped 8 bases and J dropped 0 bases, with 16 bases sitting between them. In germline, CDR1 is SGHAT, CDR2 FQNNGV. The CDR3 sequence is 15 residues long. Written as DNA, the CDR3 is TGTGCCAGCGCGCCCCTAAACAGCCCTAACTATGGCTACACCTTC. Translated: CASAPLNSPNYGYTF.

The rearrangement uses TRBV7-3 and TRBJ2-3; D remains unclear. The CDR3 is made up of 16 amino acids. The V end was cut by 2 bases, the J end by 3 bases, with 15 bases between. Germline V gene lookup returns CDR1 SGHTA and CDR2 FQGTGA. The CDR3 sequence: CASSLGLYPRTDTQYF. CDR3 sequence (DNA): TGTGCCAGCAGCTTAGGGCTCTATCCAAGGACAGATACGCAGTATTTT. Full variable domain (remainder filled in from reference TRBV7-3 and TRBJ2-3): GAGVSQTPSNKVTEKGKYVELRCDPISGHTALYWYRQSLGQGPEFLIYFQGTGAADDSGLPNDRFFAVRPEGSVSTLKIQRTERGDSAVYLCASSLGLYPRTDTQYFGPGTRLTVL.

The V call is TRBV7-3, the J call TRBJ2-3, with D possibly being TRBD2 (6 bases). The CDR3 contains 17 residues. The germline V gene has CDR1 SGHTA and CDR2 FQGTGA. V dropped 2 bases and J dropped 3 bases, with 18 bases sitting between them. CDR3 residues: CASSLGTGLGATDTQYF. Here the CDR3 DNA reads TGTGCCAGCAGCTTAGGGACGGGACTCGGGGCGACAGATACGCAGTATTTT.

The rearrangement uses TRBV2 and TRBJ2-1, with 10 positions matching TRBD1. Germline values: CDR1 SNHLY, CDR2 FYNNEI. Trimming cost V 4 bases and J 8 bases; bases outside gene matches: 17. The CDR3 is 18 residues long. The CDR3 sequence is CASSGNRDRGSLSYEQFF. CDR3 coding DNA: TGTGCCAGCAGTGGGAACAGGGACAGGGGTTCCCTTTCGTATGAGCAGTTCTTC.

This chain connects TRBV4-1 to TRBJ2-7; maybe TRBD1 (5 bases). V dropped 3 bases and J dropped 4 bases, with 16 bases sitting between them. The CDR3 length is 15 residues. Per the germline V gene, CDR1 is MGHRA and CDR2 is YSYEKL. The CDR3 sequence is CASSQIVAGSYEQYF. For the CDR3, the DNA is TGCGCCAGCAGCCAGATTGTGGCAGGGTCTTACGAGCAGTACTTC.

The DNA of the CDR3 is TGTGCCAGCAGCTTAGACGGTAGCTCTGGAAACACCATATATTTT. This translates into CASSLDGSSGNTIYF. V is TRBV7-2 and J is TRBJ1-3; unclear D gene. There are 15 residues in the CDR3. CDR1 is SGHTA and CDR2 is FQGNSA in the germline V gene. V lost 1 base and J 0 bases, leaving 7 bases between the germline ends.

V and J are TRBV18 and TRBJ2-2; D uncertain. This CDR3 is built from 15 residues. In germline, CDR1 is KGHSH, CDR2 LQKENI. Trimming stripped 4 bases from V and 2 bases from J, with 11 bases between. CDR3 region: CASSLRNRNTGELFF. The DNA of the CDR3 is TGTGCCAGCTCACTTCGGAACAGAAACACCGGGGAGCTGTTTTTT.

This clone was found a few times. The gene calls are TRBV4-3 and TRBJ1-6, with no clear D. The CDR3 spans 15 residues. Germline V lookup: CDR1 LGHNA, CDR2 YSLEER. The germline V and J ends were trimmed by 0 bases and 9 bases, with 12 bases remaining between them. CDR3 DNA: TGCGCCAGCAGCCAAGAAGTCAGAAAAATTTCACCCCTCCACTTT. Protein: CASSQEVRKISPLHF.

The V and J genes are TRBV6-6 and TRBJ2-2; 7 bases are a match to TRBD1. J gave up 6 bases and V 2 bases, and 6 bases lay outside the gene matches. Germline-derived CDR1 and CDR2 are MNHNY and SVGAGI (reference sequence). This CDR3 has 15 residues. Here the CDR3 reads CASSYPDRAPGELFF. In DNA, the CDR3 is TGTGCCAGCAGTTACCCCGACAGGGCCCCCGGGGAGCTGTTTTTT.

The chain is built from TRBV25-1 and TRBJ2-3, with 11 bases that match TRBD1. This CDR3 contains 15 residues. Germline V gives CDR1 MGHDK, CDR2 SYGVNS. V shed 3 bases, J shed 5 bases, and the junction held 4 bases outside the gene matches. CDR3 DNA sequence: TGTGCCAGCAGTGAGGACAGGGGGCGCGTAGATACGCAGTATTTT. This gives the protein CASSEDRGRVDTQYF.

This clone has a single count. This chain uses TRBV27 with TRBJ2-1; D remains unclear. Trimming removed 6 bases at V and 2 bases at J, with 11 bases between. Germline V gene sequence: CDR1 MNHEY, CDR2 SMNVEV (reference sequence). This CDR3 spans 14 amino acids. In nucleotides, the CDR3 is TGTGCCAGCAGCCGACTGATTGCCTACAATGAGCAGTTCTTC. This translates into CASSRLIAYNEQFF.

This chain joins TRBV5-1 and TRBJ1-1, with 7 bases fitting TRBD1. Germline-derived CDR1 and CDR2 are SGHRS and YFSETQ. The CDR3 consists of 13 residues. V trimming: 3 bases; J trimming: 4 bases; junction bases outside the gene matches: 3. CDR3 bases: TGCGCCAGCAGCTCCCAGGGGGGCACTGAAGCTTTCTTT. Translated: CASSSQGGTEAFF.

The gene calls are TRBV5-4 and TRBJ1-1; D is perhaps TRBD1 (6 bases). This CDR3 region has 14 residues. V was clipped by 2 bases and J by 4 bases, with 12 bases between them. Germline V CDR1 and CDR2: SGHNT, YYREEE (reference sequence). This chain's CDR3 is CASSFGGMSTEAFF. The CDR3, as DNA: TGTGCCAGCAGCTTTGGGGGCATGAGCACTGAAGCTTTCTTT.

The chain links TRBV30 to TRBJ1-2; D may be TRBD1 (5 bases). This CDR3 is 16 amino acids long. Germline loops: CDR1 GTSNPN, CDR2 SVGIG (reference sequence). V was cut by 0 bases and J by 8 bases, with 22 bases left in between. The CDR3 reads CAWSVRSGPSRGGYTF. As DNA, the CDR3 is TGTGCCTGGAGTGTACGATCAGGGCCGTCGAGAGGCGGCTACACCTTC.

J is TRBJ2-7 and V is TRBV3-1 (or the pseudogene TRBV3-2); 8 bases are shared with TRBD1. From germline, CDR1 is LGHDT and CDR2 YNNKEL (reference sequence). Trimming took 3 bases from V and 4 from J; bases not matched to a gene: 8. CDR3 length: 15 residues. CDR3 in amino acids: CASSHWTGTLYEQYF. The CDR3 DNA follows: TGTGCCAGCAGCCACTGGACAGGGACACTTTACGAGCAGTACTTC.

CDR3 DNA: TGCGCCAGCAGCTTGGGGCCGGGGGTACTGGCCGAGCAGTACTTC. Its translation is CASSLGPGVLAEQYF. This chain links TRBV5-1 with TRBJ2-7, with a tentative D call TRBD2 (6 bases). Germline loops: CDR1 SGHRS, CDR2 YFSETQ. V gave up 0 bases and J gave up 6 bases, with 16 bases separating them. There are 15 residues in the CDR3. Drawing the rest from reference TRBV5-1 and TRBJ2-7, the complete variable domain is KAGVTQTPRYLIKTRGQQVTLSCSPISGHRSVSWYQQTPGQGLQFLFEYFSETQRNKGNFPGRFSGRQFSNSRSEMNVSTLELGDSALYLCASSLGPGVLAEQYFGPGTRLTVT.

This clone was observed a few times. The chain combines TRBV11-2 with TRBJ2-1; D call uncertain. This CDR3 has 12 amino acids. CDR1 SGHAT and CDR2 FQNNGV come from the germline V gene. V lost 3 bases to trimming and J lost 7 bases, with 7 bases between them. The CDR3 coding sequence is TGTGCCAGCAGCTTCTATGGTAATGAGCAGTTCTTC. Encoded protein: CASSFYGNEQFF.

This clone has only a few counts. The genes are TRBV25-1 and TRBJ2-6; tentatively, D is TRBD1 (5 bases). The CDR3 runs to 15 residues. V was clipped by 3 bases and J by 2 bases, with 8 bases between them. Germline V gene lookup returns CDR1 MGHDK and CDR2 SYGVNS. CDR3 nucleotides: TGTGCCAGCAGTGATACAGGTACTGGGGCCAACGTCCTGACTTTC. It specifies CASSDTGTGANVLTF. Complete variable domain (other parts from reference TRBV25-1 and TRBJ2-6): EADIYQTPRYLVIGTGKKITLECSQTMGHDKMYWYQQDPGMELHLIHYSYGVNSTEKGDLSSESTVSRIRTEHFPLTLESARPSHTSQYLCASSDTGTGANVLTFGAGSRLTVL.

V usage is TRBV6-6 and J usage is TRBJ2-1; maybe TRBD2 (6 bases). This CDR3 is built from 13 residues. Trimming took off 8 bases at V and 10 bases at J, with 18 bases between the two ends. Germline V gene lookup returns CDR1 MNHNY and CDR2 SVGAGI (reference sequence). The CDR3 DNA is TGTGCCAGCGACCGCAGGCGGGGTGACGAGCAGTTCTTC. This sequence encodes CASDRRRGDEQFF.